This T cell receptor (beta chain) is from a study of identical twins. Template switching supplied a universal primer site; unique molecular identifiers were carried on the cDNA. TCRdb called the 5' RACE reads again in MiXCR, with one record for every CDR3 protein. The data contain about 890,000 distinct CDR3 sequences, 10% to 15% of them singletons. Trimming shortened V by 6 bases and J by 0 bases, and 24 bases separated the two germline ends. There are 19 residues in the CDR3. Germline lookup yields CDR1 SGHAT and CDR2 FQNNGV. This same sample was also taken into another study, of yellow fever vaccine responses in identical twins.

This sequence originates from a young woman in good health. This sequence joins TRBV11-2 and TRBJ2-4, with D perhaps TRBD1 (7 bases). The sequenced sample was PBMCs. The CDR3 protein is CASSLRGAPGQLAKNIQYF. CDR3 DNA sequence: TGTGCCAGCAGTCTTAGGGGGGCTCCGGGACAGTTAGCCAAAAACATTCAGTACTTC.